Following are 11 T cell receptor beta chains from one sample sequenced in a study of Ad26.COV2.S vaccination and SARS-CoV-2 variants. Treatment in this sample: over 15 received Ad26.COV2.S at low or high dose, single or two shots; a few received placebo; per-sample allocation not given. Following the first vaccine or placebo injection, samples were taken on day 63. Using immunoSEQ multiplex PCR, the repertoire was profiled, and TCRdb retains in-frame clones only, with some absent. In the table there are roughly 300,000 clones, 88% of which are singletons. The material sequenced was peripheral blood, taken in a trial of Ad26.COV2.S vaccine versus placebo. These receptors were obtained from a person between 18 and 65 years old who received the Ad26.COV2.S COVID-19 vaccine or a placebo.

Here the CDR3 DNA reads TGTGCCAGCAGCACTAGGGACTTTGAGCAGTTCTTC. This encodes CASSTRDFEQFF. The chain uses TRBV7-2 and TRBJ2-1, with D perhaps matching TRBD2 (6 bases). The CDR3 covers 12 residues. Between the trimmed V and J ends, which lost 5 bases and 9 bases, there was a span of 11 bases. CDR1 and CDR2 (germline): SGHTA, FQGNSA.

V is TRBV5-6 and J is TRBJ2-1; D perhaps matches TRBD1 (6 bases). V lost 2 bases and J 5 bases, leaving 11 bases between the germline ends. Per germline, CDR1 SGHDT and CDR2 YYEEEE. The CDR3 is made up of 14 amino acids. This chain's CDR3 is CASSFGQGNNEQFF. The CDR3 DNA sequence: TGTGCCAGCAGCTTTGGGCAGGGGAACAATGAGCAGTTCTTC.

The rearrangement uses TRBV13 and TRBJ2-3, with 11 positions matching TRBD2. The CDR3 is made up of 17 amino acids. The junction had 7 bases not matched to a gene; V was cut back by 5 bases and J by 0 bases. The germline V gene encodes CDR1 PRHDT and CDR2 FYEKMQ (reference sequence). The chain's CDR3 is CASSPELAGVSTDTQYF. The CDR3 bases are TGTGCCAGCAGCCCCGAACTAGCGGGGGTTAGCACAGATACGCAGTATTTT.

The chain joins TRBV10-3 to TRBJ1-5, with unresolved D. The germline V gene encodes CDR1 ENHRY and CDR2 SYGVKD. The germline V and J ends were trimmed by 3 bases and 2 bases, with 8 bases remaining between them. The CDR3 loop spans 14 amino acids. This CDR3 is CAISDQRGNQPQHF. CDR3 DNA: TGTGCCATCAGTGACCAGAGGGGCAATCAGCCCCAGCATTTT.

This chain uses TRBV6-5 with TRBJ1-2, with a possible D match to TRBD1 (6 bases). The V and J ends lost 5 bases and 8 bases respectively, with 18 bases between them. This CDR3 has 14 amino acids. CDR1 is MNHEY, CDR2 SVGAGI, per germline. The DNA of the CDR3 is TGTGCCAGCAGTAGACAGGCCCACAGACCAGGCTACACCTTC. Residues: CASSRQAHRPGYTF.

The chain joins TRBV6-4 to TRBJ1-6; D ambiguous. From germline, CDR1 is MRHNA and CDR2 SNTAGT. Deletions cut 3 bases from V and 13 bases from J, with 16 bases between. The CDR3 spans 14 residues. The CDR3 sequence is CASSENSLIGPLHF. The DNA for the CDR3 is TGTGCCAGCAGTGAGAACAGCCTCATAGGGCCCCTCCACTTT.

This clone was counted a single time. The V and J genes are TRBV9 and TRBJ2-1; no reliable D call. Germline CDR1 reads SGDLS; CDR2 reads YYNGEE. The CDR3 runs 15 residues. V was clipped by 5 bases and J by 0 bases, with 12 bases between them. CDR3 nucleotides: TGTGCCAGCAGTTACGACGGAAGCTCCTACAATGAGCAGTTCTTC. Translated: CASSYDGSSYNEQFF.

The rearrangement links TRBV27 to TRBJ1-4, with unresolved D. The CDR3 covers 16 residues. CDR1 MNHEY and CDR2 SMNVEV come from the germline V gene (reference sequence). Trimming left V 6 bases short and J 7 bases short, with 21 bases between. CDR3 in DNA: TGTGCCAGCAGCCAGGAGGTACGTCCGAGCGGTGAAAAACTGTTTTTT. This codes for CASSQEVRPSGEKLFF.

This chain uses TRBV6-6 with TRBJ1-5; D gene ambiguous. The CDR3 extends over 13 amino acids. Germline CDR1 and CDR2: MNHNY and SVGAGI (reference sequence). V was trimmed by 6 bases and J by 6 bases, leaving 12 bases between them. DNA of the CDR3: TGTGCCAGCAGCCAAGCGGCTTTTCAGCCCCAGCATTTT. Translated, it gives CASSQAAFQPQHF.

The chain employs TRBV19 and TRBJ1-2; no clear D. The CDR3 spans 13 residues. CDR1 LNHDA and CDR2 SQIVND come from the germline V gene (reference sequence). Trimming stripped 3 bases from V and 8 bases from J, with 13 bases between. CDR3 in amino acids: CASSILARGGYTF. In DNA, the CDR3 is TGTGCCAGTAGTATCTTGGCGCGCGGAGGCTACACCTTC. The full variable domain, completed using reference TRBV19 and TRBJ1-2, is DGGITQSPKYLFRKEGQNVTLSCEQNLNHDAMYWYRQDPGQGLRLIYYSQIVNDFQKGDIAEGYSVSREKKESFPLTVTSAQKNPTAFYLCASSILARGGYTFGSGTRLTVV.

The chain couples TRBV7-7 to TRBJ1-1; D possibly corresponds to TRBD1 (6 bases). V was shortened by 7 bases and J by 0 bases, with 15 bases between the two germline ends. CDR3 length: 15 residues. Germline assignment: CDR1 SSHAT and CDR2 FNYEAQ (reference sequence). For the CDR3, the DNA is TGTGCCAGCAACCTCCCCGGGGACATGAACACTGAAGCTTTCTTT. This translates into CASNLPGDMNTEAFF.